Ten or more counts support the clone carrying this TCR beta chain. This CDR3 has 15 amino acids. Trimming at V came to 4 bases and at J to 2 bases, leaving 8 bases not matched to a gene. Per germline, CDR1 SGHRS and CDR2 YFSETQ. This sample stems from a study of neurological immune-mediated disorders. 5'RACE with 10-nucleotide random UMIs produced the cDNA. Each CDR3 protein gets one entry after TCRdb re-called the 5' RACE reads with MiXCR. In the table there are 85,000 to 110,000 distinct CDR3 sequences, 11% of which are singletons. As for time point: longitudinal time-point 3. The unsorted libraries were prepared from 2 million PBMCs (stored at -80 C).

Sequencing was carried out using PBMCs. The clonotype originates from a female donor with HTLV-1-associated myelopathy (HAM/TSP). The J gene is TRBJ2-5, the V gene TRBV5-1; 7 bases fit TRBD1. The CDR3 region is CASSRGTASQETQYF. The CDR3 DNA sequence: TGCGCCAGCAGCAGGGGGACAGCCAGTCAAGAGACCCAGTACTTC. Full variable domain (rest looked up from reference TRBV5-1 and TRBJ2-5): KAGVTQTPRYLIKTRGQQVTLSCSPISGHRSVSWYQQTPGQGLQFLFEYFSETQRNKGNFPGRFSGRQFSNSRSEMNVSTLELGDSALYLCASSRGTASQETQYFGPGTRLLVL.